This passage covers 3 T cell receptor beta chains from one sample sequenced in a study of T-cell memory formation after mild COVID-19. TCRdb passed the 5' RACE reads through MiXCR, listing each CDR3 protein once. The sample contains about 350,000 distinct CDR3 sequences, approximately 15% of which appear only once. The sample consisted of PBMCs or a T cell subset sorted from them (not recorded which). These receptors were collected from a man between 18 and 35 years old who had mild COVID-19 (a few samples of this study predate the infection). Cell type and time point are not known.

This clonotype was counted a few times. The CDR3 sequence: CSPPRLAGYTDTQYF. The CDR3 DNA reads TGCAGTCCTCCACGGCTAGCGGGTTACACAGATACGCAGTATTTT. J is TRBJ2-3 and V is TRBV20-1, with TRBD2 identical over 8 bases. The CDR3 totals 15 residues. Germline V gene lookup returns CDR1 DFQATT and CDR2 SNEGSKA (reference sequence). After removal of 8 bases from V and 2 bases from J, the junction contained 12 bases not matched to a gene.

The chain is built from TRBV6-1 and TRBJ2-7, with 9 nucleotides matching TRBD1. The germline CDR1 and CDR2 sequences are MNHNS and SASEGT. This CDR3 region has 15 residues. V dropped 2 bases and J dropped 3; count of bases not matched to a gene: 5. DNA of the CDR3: TGTGCCAGCAGTGAACTCCCGGGACAGGGCTACGAGCAGTACGTC. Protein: CASSELPGQGYEQYV.

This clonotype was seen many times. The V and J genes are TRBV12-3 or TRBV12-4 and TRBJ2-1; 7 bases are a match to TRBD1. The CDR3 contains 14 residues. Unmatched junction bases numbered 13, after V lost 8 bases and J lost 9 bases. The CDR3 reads CASQEVTGVGEQFF. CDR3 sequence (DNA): TGTGCCAGCCAAGAGGTAACAGGGGTAGGTGAGCAGTTCTTC.